Shown below are 25 T cell receptor beta chains from a single sample sequenced in a study of T cells after posttransplantation cyclophosphamide. Only in-frame clones appear in the TCRdb table, and some are missing; sequencing was by immunoSEQ multiplex PCR. The sample records approximately 16,000 clones, roughly 87% being singletons. Control samples came 1 year after myeloablative marrow transplants with methotrexate plus calcineurin inhibitor. Here the sequenced sample was PBMCs, taken after an allogeneic stem cell transplant with a calcineurin inhibitor and methotrexate. All receptors derive from a male patient in his fifties who received an allogeneic stem cell transplant from an unrelated donor, was CMV-positive, and had chronic GVHD only. Some of these T cells may belong to the graft donor.

V and J are TRBV11-2 and TRBJ1-1, with D possibly being TRBD1 (5 bases). The V gene lost 9 bases and the J gene lost 7 bases, with 18 bases spanning the gap. The CDR3 loop spans 13 amino acids. Germline assignment: CDR1 SGHAT and CDR2 FQNNGV. This CDR3 is CASGPGVSGEAFF. The CDR3 bases are TGTGCCAGTGGCCCGGGGGTAAGCGGTGAAGCTTTCTTT.

This chain uses TRBV7-8 with TRBJ2-1; the match to TRBD1 covers 7 bases. Germline V gene sequence: CDR1 SGHVS, CDR2 FQNEAQ. V gave up 0 bases and J gave up 7 bases; unmatched junction bases: 6. This CDR3 contains 15 residues. The CDR3 spells CASSLAGRGINEQFF. In DNA, the CDR3 is TGTGCCAGCAGCTTAGCGGGCAGGGGGATAAATGAGCAGTTCTTC.

The chain combines TRBV5-6 with TRBJ1-5, with a tentative D call TRBD1 (5 bases). V was trimmed by 5 bases and J by 1 base, leaving 10 bases between them. The CDR3 has 14 residues. Germline V CDR1 and CDR2: SGHDT, YYEEEE. The CDR3 nucleotides read TGTGCCAGCAGGCGTTACAGGAGCAATCAGCCCCAGCATTTT. Protein product: CASRRYRSNQPQHF.

About this clone itself: The final CDR3 position lacks the conserved phenylalanine or tryptophan, pointing to a likely read error. Here the CDR3 reads CASGTGGLGTEAFL. CDR3 DNA sequence: TGTGCCAGCGGGACAGGAGGGTTGGGCACTGAAGCTTTCCTT. The chain links TRBV28 to TRBJ1-1, with 8 nucleotides matching TRBD1. V lost 8 bases and J lost 4; bases outside the gene matches: 9. In germline, CDR1 is MDHEN, CDR2 SYDVKM. The CDR3 is 14 residues long.

The genes are TRBV7-9 and TRBJ2-7, with D perhaps matching TRBD1 (5 bases). Germline V gives CDR1 SEHNR, CDR2 FQNEAQ (reference sequence). Trimming removed 8 bases from V and 5 bases from J, with 16 bases in between. The CDR3 runs to 13 residues. The CDR3 DNA follows: TGTGCCAGCGGCAGGGATAATGAGCACGAGCAGTACTTC. Encoded protein: CASGRDNEHEQYF. Full variable domain (rest looked up from reference TRBV7-9 and TRBJ2-7): DTGVSQNPRHKITKRGQNVTFRCDPISEHNRLYWYRQTLGQGPEFLTYFQNEAQLEKSRLLSDRFSAERPKGSFSTLEIQRTEQGDSAMYLCASGRDNEHEQYFGPGTRLTVT.

This sequence joins TRBV7-6 and TRBJ2-1; perhaps TRBD1 as D (6 bases). The CDR3 extends over 16 amino acids. V lost 2 bases to trimming and J lost 7 bases, with 18 bases between them. The germline V gene encodes CDR1 SGHVS and CDR2 FNYEAQ. DNA of the CDR3: TGTGCCAGCAGCTTAAGAGGGGGTGGGAGCAGGAATGAGCAGTTCTTC. Its translation: CASSLRGGGSRNEQFF. Filled out from reference TRBV7-6 and TRBJ2-1, the complete variable domain reads GAGVSQSPRYKVTKRGQDVALRCDPISGHVSLYWYRQALGQGPEFLTYFNYEAQQDKSGLPNDRFSAERPEGSISTLTIQRTEQRDSAMYRCASSLRGGGSRNEQFFGPGTRLTVL.

The J gene is TRBJ2-7, the V gene TRBV4-1; 8 bases line up with TRBD1. The CDR3 runs to 15 residues. Looked up from germline, CDR1 is MGHRA and CDR2 is YSYEKL. The junction had 5 bases not matched to a gene; V was cut back by 4 bases and J by 0 bases. This CDR3 is CASSPSGTGSYEQYF. CDR3 DNA sequence: TGCGCCAGCAGCCCTTCCGGGACAGGCTCCTACGAGCAGTACTTC.

This clone was counted a single time. The rearrangement links TRBV5-8 to TRBJ2-3, with D perhaps matching TRBD1 (6 bases). Germline CDR1 is SGHTS and CDR2 is YDEGEE. V shed 4 bases and J shed 3 bases, with 12 bases lying between them. There are 14 residues in the CDR3. The CDR3 loop reads CASSPQQGTDTQYF. As DNA, the CDR3 is TGTGCCAGCAGCCCTCAACAGGGAACAGATACGCAGTATTTT.

This sequence joins TRBV28 and TRBJ1-2; D is possibly TRBD1 (6 bases). Germline V gene sequence: CDR1 MDHEN, CDR2 SYDVKM. This CDR3 contains 12 residues. Trimming took off 5 bases at V and 8 bases at J, with 12 bases between the two ends. The DNA of the CDR3 is TGTGCCAGCAGTGAACCGGACAGAGGCTACACCTTC. Translated: CASSEPDRGYTF.

The V call is TRBV5-6, the J call TRBJ2-3; D gene uncertain. This CDR3 has 16 amino acids. Per germline, CDR1 SGHDT and CDR2 YYEEEE. The V end was cut by 0 bases, the J end by 3 bases, with 14 bases between. The CDR3 DNA sequence: TGTGCCAGCAGCTTGGAGGTGACATCTGAGACAGATACGCAGTATTTT. As protein: CASSLEVTSETDTQYF.

The gene calls are TRBV5-1 and TRBJ1-1, with D uncertain. Germline loops: CDR1 SGHRS, CDR2 YFSETQ. The V and J ends lost 4 bases and 4 bases respectively, with 11 bases between them. The length of the CDR3 is 13 residues. The CDR3 DNA sequence: TGCGCCAGCAGCCTTCTTTGGAGCACTGAAGCTTTCTTT. As protein: CASSLLWSTEAFF.

The chain carries TRBV6-5 and TRBJ2-3; TRBD2 is a possible D gene (6 bases). Deletions cut 2 bases from V and 6 bases from J, with 15 bases between. This CDR3 region has 15 residues. The V gene's germline CDR1 is MNHEY and CDR2 SVGAGI. The CDR3 loop reads CASSYTGTLTDTQYF. CDR3 nucleotide sequence: TGTGCCAGCAGTTACACCGGGACTCTGACCGATACGCAGTATTTT.

This clone was counted once. The gene calls are TRBV11-2 and TRBJ1-5; D gene uncertain. The ends were cut back, 1 base at V and 7 bases at J, with 14 bases in the middle. This CDR3 contains 15 residues. Germline V gives CDR1 SGHAT, CDR2 FQNNGV. CDR3 in DNA: TGTGCCAGCAGCTTAGTAGGCGGGGAGGGACAGCCCCAGCATTTT. It yields the protein CASSLVGGEGQPQHF.

The count of this clone is one. This chain links TRBV7-6 with TRBJ1-2; perhaps TRBD1 as D (5 bases). The CDR3 runs 17 residues. Between the trimmed V and J ends, which lost 3 bases and 6 bases, there was a span of 23 bases. Germline V gene lookup returns CDR1 SGHVS and CDR2 FNYEAQ. The CDR3 spells CASSLDQGVGITHGYTF. The CDR3 nucleotides read TGTGCCAGCAGCTTGGATCAGGGTGTGGGAATCACCCATGGCTACACCTTC.

V usage is TRBV6-1 and J usage is TRBJ2-7, with D unresolved. CDR3 size: 14 residues. CDR1 and CDR2 from the germline V gene are MNHNS and SASEGT. V dropped 1 base and J dropped 4 bases, with 11 bases sitting between them. The CDR3 loop reads CASSEETYWYEQYF. The CDR3 DNA reads TGTGCCAGCAGTGAAGAAACCTACTGGTACGAGCAGTACTTC.

The V call is TRBV7-2, the J call TRBJ1-1, with no clear D. Trimming left V 5 bases short and J 0 bases short, with 7 bases between. The CDR3 has 13 amino acids. Germline CDR1 SGHTA, CDR2 FQGNSA. The CDR3, as DNA: TGTGCCAGCAGCCCCTCAGTGAACACTGAAGCTTTCTTT. Protein product: CASSPSVNTEAFF.

The J gene is TRBJ2-1, the V gene TRBV5-5, with D tentatively TRBD1 (8 bases). Germline V gene data show CDR1 as SGHKS and CDR2 as YYEKEE (reference sequence). V was cut by 1 base and J by 16 bases, with 21 bases left in between. CDR3 length: 14 residues. The CDR3 coding sequence is TGTGCCAGCAGCTTGTTCATTTCAACAGGGGGGGTCTTCTTC. This translates into CASSLFISTGGVFF. Filled out from reference TRBV5-5 and TRBJ2-1, the complete variable domain reads DAGVTQSPTHLIKTRGQQVTLRCSPISGHKSVSWYQQVLGQGPQFIFQYYEKEERGRGNFPDRFSARQFPNYSSELNVNALLLGDSALYLCASSLFISTGGVFFGPGTRLTVL.

The rearrangement links TRBV5-6 to TRBJ1-1; 7 positions agree with TRBD1. Losses at the gene ends were 4 bases for V and 6 bases for J; bases not matched to a gene: 9. This CDR3 is built from 14 residues. Germline V gene lookup returns CDR1 SGHDT and CDR2 YYEEEE. This CDR3 is CASSHDRVRPEAFF. CDR3 bases: TGTGCCAGCAGCCACGACAGGGTTAGGCCTGAAGCTTTCTTT.

J is TRBJ2-3 and V is TRBV7-2; 8 bases are shared with TRBD2. This CDR3 is built from 17 residues. Germline CDR1 reads SGHTA; CDR2 reads FQGNSA. Trimming at V came to 2 bases and at J to 1 base, leaving 8 bases not matched to a gene. The CDR3: CASSLNSGREGTDTQYF. The CDR3 DNA is TGTGCCAGCAGCTTAAATTCGGGGCGGGAGGGCACAGATACGCAGTATTTT.

This clone appeared once. The chain couples TRBV27 to TRBJ2-5, with D perhaps matching TRBD1 (5 bases). V lost 5 bases and J lost 7, with 14 bases in between. From germline, CDR1 is MNHEY and CDR2 SMNVEV (reference sequence). This CDR3 is 13 amino acids long. The CDR3, as DNA: TGTGCCAGCAGTCAAAGGGGCTCGGGGACCCAGTACTTC. This translates into CASSQRGSGTQYF.

The V gene is TRBV6-6, the J gene TRBJ2-7, with D hard to call. Germline CDR1 MNHNY, CDR2 SVGAGI (reference sequence). Trimming took off 6 bases at V and 0 bases at J, with 9 bases between the two ends. CDR3 size: 13 residues. CDR3 amino acids: CASSPPSSYEQYF. The CDR3 DNA reads TGTGCCAGCAGCCCTCCCAGCTCCTACGAGCAGTACTTC.

This chain links TRBV15 with TRBJ2-5, with D perhaps matching TRBD1 (5 bases). The V gene's germline CDR1 is LNHNV and CDR2 YYDKDF (reference sequence). The length of the CDR3 is 15 residues. V was trimmed by 4 bases and J by 5 bases, leaving 17 bases between them. The DNA of the CDR3 is TGTGCCACCAGCACCCAGCCAGGGTCAGGGGAGACCCAGTACTTC. Translation gives CATSTQPGSGETQYF.

V usage is TRBV4-2 and J usage is TRBJ2-1; 16 bases match TRBD2. With V trimmed by 4 bases and J by 4 bases, 4 bases remained unmatched. From germline, CDR1 is LGHNA and CDR2 YNFKEQ. The CDR3 runs 17 residues. The chain's CDR3 is CASSLGTSGGGYNEQFF. In DNA, the CDR3 is TGTGCCAGCAGCCTCGGGACTAGCGGGGGGGGGTACAATGAGCAGTTCTTC.

The genes are TRBV5-1 and TRBJ2-2; a weak D match, TRBD1 (6 bases). Between the trimmed V and J ends, which lost 2 bases and 0 bases, there was a span of 8 bases. Per the germline V gene, CDR1 is SGHRS and CDR2 is YFSETQ. The CDR3 is 15 amino acids. As DNA, the CDR3 is TGCGCCAGCAGCTTCGGGACACCGAACACCGGGGAGCTGTTTTTT. It is translated as CASSFGTPNTGELFF.

There are a few counts of this clone. The V and J genes are TRBV4-2 and TRBJ1-1; unclear D gene. V lost 4 bases and J lost 0, with 12 bases in between. The CDR3 covers 15 residues. Germline loops: CDR1 LGHNA, CDR2 YNFKEQ. The CDR3 loop reads CASSPLGSVNTEAFF. In nucleotides, the CDR3 is TGTGCCAGCAGCCCCCTAGGAAGTGTGAACACTGAAGCTTTCTTT.